The 31 T cell receptor beta chains reported below all come from one sample, sequenced in a study of shared clonotypes between healthy human individuals (dated by TCRdb to about 2020). Library preparation was by the immunoSEQ multiplex PCR assay. This is the immuneACCESS table as TCRdb keeps it, with only in-frame sequences that have V and J called. A part of the clones is gone; compared with another copy, unresolved V genes explain less than half, and the rest is unexplained. The table for this sample lists approximately 530,000 clones; about 96% of them were counted only once. The ten largest account for 0.055% to 0.075% of the sample. What was sequenced was naive CD4+ T cells sorted from blood. What this sample's cell subset or site label stands for: CD45RA+ positively selected. These receptor sequences come from a woman between 25 and 40 years old in good health.

The CDR3 nucleotides read TGTGCCAGCAGTTTAACGGGACAGGGATCAGCCCCAGCCCATTTT. It yields the protein CASSLTGQGSAPAHF. This chain joins TRBV27 and TRBJ1-5; 9 positions agree with TRBD1. There are 15 residues in the CDR3. Germline lookup yields CDR1 MNHEY and CDR2 SMNVEV (reference sequence). Unmatched junction bases numbered 15, after V lost 2 bases and J lost 16 bases.

This clone was picked up one time. The chain uses TRBV19 and TRBJ1-1; 7 bases are a match to TRBD1. The CDR3 contains 14 residues. Germline V lookup: CDR1 LNHDA, CDR2 SQIVND (reference sequence). Unmatched junction bases numbered 10, after V lost 6 bases and J lost 6 bases. The CDR3 protein is CASSRQGGGAEAFF. Here the CDR3 DNA reads TGTGCCAGTAGCAGACAGGGAGGTGGAGCTGAAGCTTTCTTT.

This sequence joins TRBV7-9 and TRBJ2-7, with D possibly being TRBD2 (5 bases). V was clipped by 5 bases and J by 4 bases, with 21 bases between them. CDR1 and CDR2 from the germline V gene are SEHNR and FQNEAQ (reference sequence). The CDR3 is 16 residues long. Written as DNA, the CDR3 is TGTGCCAGCAGCCCGATAAAGGAGGCCCCTAATTACGAGCAGTACTTC. Protein product: CASSPIKEAPNYEQYF.

This clone was counted a single time. This chain connects TRBV18 to TRBJ2-3; 8 bases agree with TRBD2. V lost 3 bases, J lost 0 bases, and 5 bases stayed unmatched. CDR1 is KGHSH and CDR2 is LQKENI in the germline V gene. The CDR3 length is 16 residues. The CDR3 loop reads CASSPRSGISTDTQYF. The CDR3, as DNA: TGTGCCAGCTCACCTCGTAGCGGGATTAGCACAGATACGCAGTATTTT.

This chain uses TRBV28 with TRBJ1-5, with D perhaps TRBD1 (6 bases). CDR1 is MDHEN and CDR2 is SYDVKM in the germline V gene. This CDR3 contains 15 residues. V was trimmed by 1 base and J by 2 bases, leaving 9 bases between them. CDR3 in DNA: TGTGCCAGCAGTTTATCCAGGGGCCGCAATCAGCCCCAGCATTTT. It codes for CASSLSRGRNQPQHF.

The V gene is TRBV7-9, the J gene TRBJ2-1; D gene ambiguous. Germline CDR1 is SEHNR and CDR2 is FQNEAQ (reference sequence). V shed 5 bases and J shed 10 bases, with 9 bases lying between them. This CDR3 is 11 amino acids long. Written as DNA, the CDR3 is TGTGCCAGCAGCCTCCCCACGGAGCAGTTCTTC. This translates into CASSLPTEQFF.

This chain joins TRBV13 and TRBJ1-2; weak D call: TRBD1 (6 bases). V lost 1 base to trimming and J lost 4 bases, with 13 bases between them. Germline V lookup: CDR1 PRHDT, CDR2 FYEKMQ (reference sequence). The CDR3 has 15 amino acids. CDR3 nucleotides: TGTGCCAGCAGCTTAGAGGGGGTATTACGCTATGGCTACACCTTC. Translating it yields CASSLEGVLRYGYTF.

On this clone: One junction end does not reproduce the germline sequence, and a read error may be involved. J is TRBJ2-7 and V is TRBV28; tentative D call: TRBD1 (5 bases). There are 11 residues in the CDR3. Germline assignment: CDR1 MDHEN and CDR2 SYDVKM. The CDR3 DNA follows: TGTGCCAGCAGTTCTGGGGCAGGGATTACCTTC. Its protein is CASSSGAGITF.

This chain connects TRBV20-1 to TRBJ1-4; no clear D gene. The V gene lost 3 bases and the J gene lost 6 bases, with 5 bases spanning the gap. Germline CDR1 reads DFQATT; CDR2 reads SNEGSKA (reference sequence). The CDR3 contains 11 residues. CDR3 region: CSARYDEKLFF. The CDR3 coding sequence is TGCAGTGCTAGGTATGATGAAAAACTGTTTTTT.

The rearrangement links TRBV18 to TRBJ2-1; unclear D gene. The germline CDR1 and CDR2 sequences are KGHSH and LQKENI. The CDR3 extends over 13 amino acids. Deletions cut 0 bases from V and 3 bases from J, with 3 bases between. CDR3 in amino acids: CASSPPLYNEQFF. CDR3 DNA: TGTGCCAGCTCACCACCTCTCTACAATGAGCAGTTCTTC.

The J gene is TRBJ2-3, the V gene TRBV5-1, with TRBD2 matching over 8 bases. Germline V gene data show CDR1 as SGHRS and CDR2 as YFSETQ. The CDR3 runs 17 residues. V shed 3 bases and J 3 bases; nucleotides not matched to a gene: 12. The CDR3 DNA reads TGCGCCAGCAGCTCATTGGGGAGGGCTAGCGGGACAGATACGCAGTATTTT. It specifies CASSSLGRASGTDTQYF.

The CDR3 sequence: CASSPRRDQETQYF. The CDR3 DNA reads TGTGCCAGCAGCCCTCGGAGGGACCAAGAGACCCAGTACTTC. The J gene is TRBJ2-5, the V gene TRBV5-4; perhaps TRBD2 as D (6 bases). In germline, CDR1 is SGHNT, CDR2 YYREEE (reference sequence). Trimming removed 4 bases at V and 0 bases at J, with 10 bases between. The CDR3 totals 14 residues.

This clone was observed a single time. The gene calls are TRBV2 and TRBJ2-2; possibly TRBD1 or TRBD2 for D (5 bases each). This CDR3 spans 17 amino acids. The germline gives CDR1 SNHLY, CDR2 FYNNEI. Trimming left V 4 bases short and J 7 bases short, with 22 bases between. DNA for the CDR3: TGTGCCAGCAGTGGGGCCTCCGCGGCGAGGGGCTTCGGGGAGCTGTTTTTT. It yields the protein CASSGASAARGFGELFF.

This sequence joins TRBV28 and TRBJ1-2; D ambiguous. The CDR3 spans 13 residues. Trimming stripped 2 bases from V and 3 bases from J, with 7 bases between. Germline V gives CDR1 MDHEN, CDR2 SYDVKM. The CDR3 spells CASSLRRDYGYTF. The CDR3, as DNA: TGTGCCAGCAGTTTAAGGAGGGACTATGGCTACACCTTC.

In this sample, this clone turned up a few times. The rearrangement joins TRBV28 to TRBJ2-7; D might be TRBD1 or TRBD2, each matching 5 bases. The ends were cut back, 8 bases at V and 0 bases at J, with 11 bases in the middle. CDR3 length: 13 residues. Germline CDR1 and CDR2: MDHEN and SYDVKM. CDR3 DNA sequence: TGTGCCAGCGGGGGTGGGCACTCCTACGAGCAGTACTTC. Protein: CASGGGHSYEQYF.

This sequence joins TRBV10-3 and TRBJ1-5, with a weak D call TRBD1 (5 bases). The CDR3 has 13 amino acids. Trimming pared 4 bases from V and 8 bases from J, leaving 12 bases between. The germline V gene has CDR1 ENHRY and CDR2 SYGVKD. The CDR3 DNA follows: TGTGCCATCAGTGCTGGGGGATTCGAGCCCCAGCATTTT. This codes for CAISAGGFEPQHF.

The CDR3 spells CASSRRDRGDQPQHF. CDR3 sequence (DNA): TGTGCCAGCAGCCGTAGAGACAGGGGAGATCAGCCCCAGCATTTT. This chain links TRBV7-2 with TRBJ1-5, with 8 bases aligning to TRBD1. Trimming at V came to 5 bases and at J to 5 bases, leaving 8 bases not matched to a gene. This CDR3 is 15 amino acids long. Germline loops: CDR1 SGHTA, CDR2 FQGNSA.

V usage is TRBV7-9 and J usage is TRBJ2-2; D is possibly TRBD1 or TRBD2 (5 bases each). From germline, CDR1 is SEHNR and CDR2 FQNEAQ (reference sequence). The CDR3 is made up of 14 amino acids. Trimming left V 5 bases short and J 6 bases short, with 13 bases between. This chain's CDR3 is CASSDPGAAGELFF. CDR3 nucleotide sequence: TGTGCCAGCAGCGACCCCGGGGCAGCCGGGGAGCTGTTTTTT.

CDR3: CASSFRAGNTGELFF. DNA of the CDR3: TGTGCCAGCAGCTTTAGGGCCGGGAACACCGGGGAGCTGTTTTTT. The chain is built from TRBV7-9 and TRBJ2-2; no clear D gene. The CDR3 extends over 15 amino acids. From germline, CDR1 is SEHNR and CDR2 FQNEAQ (reference sequence). V lost 3 bases, J lost 1 base, and 9 bases lay in between. Complete variable domain (other parts from reference TRBV7-9 and TRBJ2-2): DTGVSQNPRHKITKRGQNVTFRCDPISEHNRLYWYRQTLGQGPEFLTYFQNEAQLEKSRLLSDRFSAERPKGSFSTLEIQRTEQGDSAMYLCASSFRAGNTGELFFGEGSRLTVL.

The rearrangement joins TRBV5-5 to TRBJ2-1; TRBD2 is a possible D gene (5 bases). The V gene's germline CDR1 is SGHKS and CDR2 YYEKEE (reference sequence). Trimming pared 7 bases from V and 0 bases from J, leaving 11 bases between. The CDR3 has 14 residues. The CDR3 region is CASARGNSYNEQFF. In DNA, the CDR3 is TGTGCCAGCGCCCGGGGTAACTCCTACAATGAGCAGTTCTTC.

The chain couples TRBV11-2 to TRBJ2-7, with TRBD2 as a possible D gene (5 bases). CDR3 length: 19 amino acids. V lost 1 base and J 0 bases, leaving 22 bases between the germline ends. CDR1 SGHAT and CDR2 FQNNGV come from the germline V gene. The CDR3 protein is CASSLAHLTVGRRSYEQYF. The CDR3 coding sequence is TGTGCCAGCAGCTTAGCCCACCTAACAGTTGGGAGACGCTCCTACGAGCAGTACTTC.

CDR3 sequence (DNA): TGCGCCAGCAGTCAATCGCACCTGGCAGCTTTCTTT. Encoded protein: CASSQSHLAAFF. This chain joins TRBV23-1 and TRBJ1-1; no clear D gene. TRBV23-1 is marked as an open reading frame, function uncertain. V was clipped by 0 bases and J by 10 bases, with 9 bases between them. The CDR3 spans 12 residues.

The V and J genes are TRBV6-5 and TRBJ2-7; 12 nucleotides line up with TRBD2. The trim removed 2 bases at V and 4 bases at J, leaving 3 bases unmatched. The CDR3 totals 15 residues. CDR1 is MNHEY, CDR2 SVGAGI, per germline. This chain's CDR3 is CASSYEGLAGYEQYF. CDR3 nucleotides: TGTGCCAGCAGTTACGAGGGACTAGCGGGTTACGAGCAGTACTTC.

This clone was found once. The rearrangement joins TRBV5-8 to TRBJ1-2, with D maybe TRBD1 (6 bases). V gave up 6 bases and J gave up 5 bases, with 11 bases separating them. There are 12 residues in the CDR3. CDR1 is SGHTS, CDR2 YDEGEE, per germline. For the CDR3, the DNA is TGTGCCAGCACCTCAAGGGGGTATGGCTACACCTTC. Its translation: CASTSRGYGYTF.

This clone was detected once. The chain joins TRBV15 to TRBJ1-3; no clear D gene. Trimming shortened V by 3 bases and J by 4 bases, and 7 bases separated the two germline ends. Looked up from germline, CDR1 is LNHNV and CDR2 is YYDKDF (reference sequence). The CDR3 runs to 13 residues. The chain's CDR3 is CATSRADGNTIYF. For the CDR3, the DNA is TGTGCCACCAGCAGGGCTGACGGAAACACCATATATTTT.

This sequence joins TRBV2 and TRBJ2-5; 12 bases match TRBD2. The V and J ends lost 6 bases and 4 bases, in that order; junction bases with no gene match: 6. There are 15 residues in the CDR3. The germline gives CDR1 SNHLY, CDR2 FYNNEI. CDR3 sequence: CASSGGLAGRETQYF. DNA of the CDR3: TGTGCCAGCAGCGGCGGACTAGCGGGAAGAGAGACCCAGTACTTC.

The genes are TRBV27 and TRBJ1-2; D unresolved. V lost 3 bases to trimming and J lost 4 bases, with 9 bases between them. The length of the CDR3 is 13 residues. Germline loops: CDR1 MNHEY, CDR2 SMNVEV (reference sequence). CDR3 loop: CASSFKAPYGYTF. CDR3 nucleotide sequence: TGTGCCAGCAGTTTCAAAGCCCCCTATGGCTACACCTTC.

This clone has just one count. The genes are TRBV5-1 and TRBJ2-5, with 10 bases that match TRBD2. The ends lost 2 bases at V and 5 bases at J; junction bases unmatched: 6. The CDR3 runs 15 residues. CDR1 SGHRS and CDR2 YFSETQ come from the germline V gene. CDR3 DNA: TGCGCCAGCAGCTTCCAAGCGGGAGGGCGGGAGACCCAGTACTTC. Protein sequence: CASSFQAGGRETQYF.

The V call is TRBV6-5, the J call TRBJ2-7; D gene unclear. V was cut by 2 bases and J by 2 bases, with 13 bases left in between. CDR3 length: 15 residues. Per the germline V gene, CDR1 is MNHEY and CDR2 is SVGAGI. CDR3 nucleotides: TGTGCCAGCAGTTACACCACGACTGGGACCTACGAGCAGTACTTC. It translates to CASSYTTTGTYEQYF.

The J gene is TRBJ2-2, the V gene TRBV20-1; no clear D. V lost 7 bases to trimming and J lost 3 bases, with 6 bases between them. Germline CDR1 and CDR2: DFQATT and SNEGSKA (reference sequence). CDR3 length: 11 residues. CDR3: CSVADTGELFF. DNA of the CDR3: TGCAGTGTTGCTGACACCGGGGAGCTGTTTTTT.

The chain links TRBV6-6 to TRBJ2-7, with 16 positions matching TRBD2. With 5 bases clipped from V and 7 bases from J, the junction kept 5 bases outside the gene matches. CDR3 length: 15 residues. Germline V lookup: CDR1 MNHNY, CDR2 SVGAGI (reference sequence). The CDR3, as DNA: TGTGCCAGCAGTGGGACTAGCGGGAGGGCCGAAGAGCAGTACTTC. It translates to CASSGTSGRAEEQYF.